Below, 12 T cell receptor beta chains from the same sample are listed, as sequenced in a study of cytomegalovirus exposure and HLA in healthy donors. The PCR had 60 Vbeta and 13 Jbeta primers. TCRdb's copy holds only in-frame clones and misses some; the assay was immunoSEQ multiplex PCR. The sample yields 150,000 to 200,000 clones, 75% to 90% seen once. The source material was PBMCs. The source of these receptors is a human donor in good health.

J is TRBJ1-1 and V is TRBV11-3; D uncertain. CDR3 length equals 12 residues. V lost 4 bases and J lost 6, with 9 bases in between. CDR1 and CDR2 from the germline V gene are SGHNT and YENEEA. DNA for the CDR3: TGTGCCAGCAGCTCCCGTCCAGCTGAAGCTTTCTTT. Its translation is CASSSRPAEAFF.

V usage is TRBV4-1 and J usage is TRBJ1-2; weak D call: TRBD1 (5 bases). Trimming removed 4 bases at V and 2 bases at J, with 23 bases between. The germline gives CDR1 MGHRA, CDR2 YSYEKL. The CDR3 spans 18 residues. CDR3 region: CASSLPTPGGIWNYGYTF. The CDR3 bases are TGCGCCAGCAGCCTCCCGACCCCGGGGGGGATCTGGAACTATGGCTACACCTTC.

CDR3 in DNA: TGTGCCAGCAGTGAAATCGGCGGGGGGGCCTTAAACATTCAGTACTTC. It translates to CASSEIGGGALNIQYF. This chain uses TRBV6-1 with TRBJ2-4, with TRBD2 identical over 9 bases. Trimming took 2 bases from V and 6 from J; bases not matched to a gene: 8. Germline V gene sequence: CDR1 MNHNS, CDR2 SASEGT. This CDR3 has 16 amino acids.

The CDR3 region is CATRQGLNTEAFF. The CDR3 region has the DNA TGTGCCACCAGACAGGGGCTGAACACTGAAGCTTTCTTT. V is TRBV2 and J is TRBJ1-1; 8 bases fit TRBD1. CDR3 length: 13 residues. Per germline, CDR1 SNHLY and CDR2 FYNNEI. V lost 10 bases, J lost 0 bases, and 4 bases stayed unmatched.

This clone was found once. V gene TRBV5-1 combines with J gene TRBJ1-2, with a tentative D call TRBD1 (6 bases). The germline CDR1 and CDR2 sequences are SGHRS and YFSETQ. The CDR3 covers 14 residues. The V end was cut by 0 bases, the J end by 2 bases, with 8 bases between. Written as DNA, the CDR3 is TGCGCCAGCAGCTTGGGGACAGTCAACTATGGCTACACCTTC. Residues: CASSLGTVNYGYTF.

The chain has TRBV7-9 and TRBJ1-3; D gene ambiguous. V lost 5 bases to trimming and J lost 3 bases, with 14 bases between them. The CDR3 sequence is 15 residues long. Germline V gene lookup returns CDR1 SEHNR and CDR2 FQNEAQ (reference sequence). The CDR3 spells CASSPGGSFGNTIYF. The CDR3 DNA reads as TGTGCCAGCAGCCCAGGAGGGTCTTTTGGAAACACCATATATTTT.

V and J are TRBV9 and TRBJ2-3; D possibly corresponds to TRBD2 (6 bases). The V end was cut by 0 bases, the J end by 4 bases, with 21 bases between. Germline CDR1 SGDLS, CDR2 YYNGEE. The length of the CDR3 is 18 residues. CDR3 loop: CASSVAGGSPPSPDTQYF. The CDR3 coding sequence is TGTGCCAGCAGCGTAGCTGGGGGGTCCCCACCCAGCCCAGATACGCAGTATTTT.

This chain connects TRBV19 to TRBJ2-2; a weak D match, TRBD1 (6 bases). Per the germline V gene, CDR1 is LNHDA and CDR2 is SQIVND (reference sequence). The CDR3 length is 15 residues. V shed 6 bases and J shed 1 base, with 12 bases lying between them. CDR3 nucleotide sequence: TGTGCCAGTAGGGCCCAGGGACAGAACACCGGGGAGCTGTTTTTT. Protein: CASRAQGQNTGELFF.

The CDR3 here is CASSRDGEYGYTF. The CDR3 coding sequence is TGTGCCAGCAGCCGTGACGGAGAATATGGCTACACCTTC. The chain employs TRBV7-9 and TRBJ1-2, with unresolved D. V shed 5 bases and J shed 5 bases, with 12 bases lying between them. The CDR3 totals 13 residues. Per germline, CDR1 SEHNR and CDR2 FQNEAQ (reference sequence).

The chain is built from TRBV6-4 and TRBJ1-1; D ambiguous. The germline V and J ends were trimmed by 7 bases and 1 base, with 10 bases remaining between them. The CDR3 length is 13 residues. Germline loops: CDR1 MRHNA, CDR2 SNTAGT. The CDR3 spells CASKRNKNTEAFF. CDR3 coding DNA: TGTGCCAGCAAGCGAAACAAGAACACTGAAGCTTTCTTT.

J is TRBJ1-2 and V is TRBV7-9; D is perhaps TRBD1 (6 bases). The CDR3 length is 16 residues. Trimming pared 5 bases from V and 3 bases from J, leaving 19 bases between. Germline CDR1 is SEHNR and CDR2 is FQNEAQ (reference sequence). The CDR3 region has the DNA TGTGCCAGCAGCGATATATCCGGGACACGAGACTATGGCTACACCTTC. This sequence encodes CASSDISGTRDYGYTF.

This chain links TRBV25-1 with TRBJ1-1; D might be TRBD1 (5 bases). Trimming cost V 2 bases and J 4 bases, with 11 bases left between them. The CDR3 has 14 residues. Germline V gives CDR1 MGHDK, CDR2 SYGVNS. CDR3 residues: CASSEVGLTTEAFF. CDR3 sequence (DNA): TGTGCCAGCAGTGAAGTGGGGCTTACCACTGAAGCTTTCTTT. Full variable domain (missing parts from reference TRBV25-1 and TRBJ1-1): EADIYQTPRYLVIGTGKKITLECSQTMGHDKMYWYQQDPGMELHLIHYSYGVNSTEKGDLSSESTVSRIRTEHFPLTLESARPSHTSQYLCASSEVGLTTEAFFGQGTRLTVV.